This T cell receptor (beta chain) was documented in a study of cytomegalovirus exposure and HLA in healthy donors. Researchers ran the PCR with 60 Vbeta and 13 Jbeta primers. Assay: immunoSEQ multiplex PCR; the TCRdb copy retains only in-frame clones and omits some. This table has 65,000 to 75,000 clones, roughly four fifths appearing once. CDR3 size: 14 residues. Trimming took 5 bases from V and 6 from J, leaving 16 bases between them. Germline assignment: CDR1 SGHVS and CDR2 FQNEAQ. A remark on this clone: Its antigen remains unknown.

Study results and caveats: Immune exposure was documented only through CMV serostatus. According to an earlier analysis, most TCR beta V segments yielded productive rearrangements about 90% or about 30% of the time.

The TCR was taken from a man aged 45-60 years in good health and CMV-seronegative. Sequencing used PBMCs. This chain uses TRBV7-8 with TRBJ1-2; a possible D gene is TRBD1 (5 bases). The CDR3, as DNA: TGTGCCAGCAGCCCTCGGCGACAGTTTAATGGCTACACCTTC. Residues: CASSPRRQFNGYTF. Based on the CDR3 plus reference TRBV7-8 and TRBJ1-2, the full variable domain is GAGVSQSPRYKVAKRGQDVALRCDPISGHVSLFWYQQALGQGPEFLTYFQNEAQLDKSGLPSDRFFAERPEGSVSTLKIQRTQQEDSAVYLCASSPRRQFNGYTFGSGTRLTVV.